The rows below give T cell receptor beta chains drawn from one sample of a study of T cell repertoires in cytomegalovirus infection. TCRdb independently ran MiXCR on the reads; one entry per CDR3 protein. The sample has a few hundred thousand distinct CDR3 sequences, about a third seen once. These TCRs' antigens remain unknown. This sample comprised cultured PBMCs, obtained from culture after CMV antigen stimulation. These receptors all stem from a human donor in good health (CMV status not recorded). Some clones in this sample may be carry-over from other donors' samples. Both conserved end residues are part of each CDR3. A D gene is named only where the DNA matches it firmly. The size field is filled for only some rows; it gives once, few, many or a size class.

TRBJ2-5	TRBV19	13	.	.	CASSIGVGKTQYF	TGTGCCAGTAGTATAGGAGTCGGCAAGACCCAGTACTTC
TRBJ1-1	TRBV12-3/TRBV12-4	14	.	few	CASSLNGFWTEAFF	TGTGCCAGCAGTTTAAACGGGTTCTGGACTGAAGCTTTCTTT
TRBJ2-1	TRBV7-2	16	TRBD2	few	CASSLDVAGGSGEQFF	TGTGCCAGCAGCTTAGATGTAGCGGGAGGGAGCGGTGAGCAGTTCTTC
TRBJ1-2	TRBV12-3/TRBV12-4	13	.	.	CASTPGGIHGYTF	TGTGCCAGCACCCCGGGAGGCATCCATGGCTACACCTTC
TRBJ2-1	TRBV7-8	17	.	many	CASSLDAGTATYNEQFF	TGTGCCAGCAGCTTAGACGCAGGGACGGCGACCTACAATGAGCAGTTCTTC
TRBJ2-3	TRBV7-8	17	TRBD2	.	CASSFDGLAGVPDTQYF	TGTGCCAGCAGCTTTGACGGACTAGCGGGAGTGCCAGATACGCAGTATTTT
TRBJ2-1	TRBV7-2	15	TRBD1	few	CASSPGTGNYNEQFF	TGTGCCAGCAGTCCCGGGACAGGGAACTACAATGAGCAGTTCTTC
TRBJ2-1	TRBV12-3/TRBV12-4	21	TRBD2	.	CASSLSGVSGRARRSYNEQFF	TGTGCCAGCAGTTTATCCGGGGTTAGCGGGAGGGCACGCCGCTCCTACAATGAGCAGTTCTTC
TRBJ1-2	TRBV6-2/TRBV6-3	14	.	.	CASSYDPFGDGYTF	TGTGCCAGCAGTTATGACCCTTTCGGTGATGGCTACACCTTC
TRBJ2-5	TRBV20-1	11	.	once	CSARLGETQYF	TGCAGTGCTAGATTGGGGGAGACCCAGTACTTC
TRBJ1-1	TRBV7-9	16	.	few	CASSLGSVRLNTEAFF	TGTGCCAGCAGCTTAGGGTCGGTCAGGCTGAACACTGAAGCTTTCTTT
TRBJ2-1	TRBV27	15	.	.	CATKRPPAAYNEQFF	TGTGCCACCAAACGTCCCCCAGCAGCCTACAATGAGCAGTTCTTC
TRBJ2-1	TRBV7-2	16	TRBD2	many	CASSQRTSGRGDEQFF	TGTGCCAGCAGCCAAAGGACTAGCGGGAGGGGGGATGAGCAGTTCTTC
TRBJ2-2	TRBV12-3/TRBV12-4	16	.	.	CASSLLRIANTGELFF	TGTGCCAGCAGTTTACTTCGAATCGCGAACACCGGGGAGCTGTTTTTT
TRBJ1-5	TRBV15	14	.	few	CATSRDRGGQPQHF	TGTGCCACCAGCAGAGATCGGGGAGGACAGCCCCAGCATTTT
TRBJ2-1	TRBV20-1	15	TRBD2	.	CSARDRSGAILEQFF	TGCAGTGCTAGAGATCGTAGCGGGGCGATCCTTGAGCAGTTCTTC
TRBJ2-2	TRBV11-1	16	.	once	CASSYSPTPNTGELFF	TGTGCCAGCAGCTACAGCCCGACTCCCAACACCGGGGAGCTGTTTTTT
TRBJ1-2	TRBV9	14	.	.	CASTVAGAGYGYTF	TGTGCCAGCACCGTAGCGGGGGCAGGCTATGGCTACACCTTC
TRBJ1-1	TRBV6-2/TRBV6-3	15	.	few	CASSYSWDFTTEAFF	TGTGCCAGCAGTTACTCGTGGGACTTTACCACTGAAGCTTTCTTT
TRBJ2-3	TRBV3-1	18	TRBD2	few	CASSQEGWASGNTDTQYF	TGTGCCAGCAGCCAAGAGGGGTGGGCTAGCGGAAACACAGATACGCAGTATTTT
TRBJ1-6	TRBV6-2/TRBV6-3	14	.	.	CASSWSGVGTPLHF	TGTGCCAGCAGTTGGAGTGGCGTAGGGACACCCCTCCACTTT
TRBJ2-1	TRBV4-1	17	TRBD2	few	CASSQAGLAGGNNEQFF	TGCGCCAGCAGCCAAGCCGGACTAGCGGGAGGGAACAATGAGCAGTTCTTC
TRBJ2-1	TRBV7-4	15	.	.	CASSLRGTTYNEQFF	TGTGCCAGCAGCTTAAGGGGGACCACCTACAATGAGCAGTTCTTC
TRBJ2-7	TRBV7-2	15	.	.	CASSLGWEVPYEQYF	TGTGCCAGCAGCTTAGGGTGGGAGGTCCCCTACGAGCAGTACTTC
TRBJ1-2	TRBV28	11	.	.	CASSVPYGYTF	TGTGCCAGCAGTGTTCCATATGGCTACACCTTC
TRBJ1-4	TRBV12-3/TRBV12-4	15	.	few	CASRQGGSTNEKLFF	TGTGCCAGCAGACAGGGTGGGTCAACTAATGAAAAACTGTTTTTT
TRBJ1-1	TRBV12-3/TRBV12-4	15	.	.	CASSPLGEMNTEAFF	TGTGCCAGCAGTCCCCTGGGGGAAATGAACACTGAAGCTTTCTTT
TRBJ2-1	TRBV4-1	16	TRBD2	.	CACSQERTSGLDEQFF	TGCGCCTGCAGCCAAGAGCGGACTAGCGGGTTAGATGAGCAGTTCTTC
TRBJ2-1	TRBV7-8	13	.	few	CASRDKTYNEQFF	TGTGCCAGCAGGGACAAAACCTACAATGAGCAGTTCTTC
TRBJ2-3	TRBV19	14	.	many	CASSQSGSTDTQYF	TGTGCCAGTAGCCAAAGCGGGAGCACAGATACGCAGTATTTT
TRBJ2-7	TRBV7-2	14	TRBD1	few	CASSLDRGFSEQYF	TGTGCCAGCAGCTTGGACAGGGGGTTCTCCGAGCAGTACTTC
TRBJ2-5	TRBV7-8	17	TRBD2	.	CASSLARGRESVETQYF	TGTGCCAGCAGCTTAGCGCGTGGGCGGGAGAGCGTGGAGACCCAGTACTTC
TRBJ2-7	TRBV7-2	14	TRBD1	.	CASSRGDRVYEQYF	TGTGCCAGCAGCAGGGGGGACAGGGTCTACGAGCAGTACTTC
TRBJ2-5	TRBV7-9	16	.	.	CASSLVGARPQETQYF	TGTGCCAGCAGCTTAGTTGGGGCCAGGCCACAAGAGACCCAGTACTTC
TRBJ2-1	TRBV15	17	TRBD2	few	CATSSESTSGRANEQFF	TGTGCCACCAGCAGCGAGTCGACTAGCGGGAGGGCCAATGAGCAGTTCTTC
TRBJ1-1	TRBV12-3/TRBV12-4	13	TRBD1	.	CASRKKGATEAFF	TGTGCCAGCAGGAAAAAGGGGGCAACTGAAGCTTTCTTT
TRBJ1-1	TRBV12-3/TRBV12-4	14	TRBD1	large	CASSFGGQGTEAFF	TGTGCCAGCAGTTTCGGGGGACAGGGGACTGAAGCTTTCTTT
TRBJ2-2	TRBV5-4	16	TRBD2	few	CASSLRAGAGTGELFF	TGTGCCAGCAGCCTACGAGCGGGAGCGGGCACCGGGGAGCTGTTTTTT
TRBJ2-1	TRBV5-6	15	TRBD2	.	CASSLWASGNNEQFF	TGTGCCAGCAGCTTGTGGGCTAGCGGCAACAATGAGCAGTTCTTC
TRBJ2-7	TRBV20-1	14	.	once	CSALRRTGSYEQYF	TGCAGTGCCCTTCGGCGCACGGGCTCCTACGAGCAGTACTTC
TRBJ2-3	TRBV6-1	12	.	.	CASSQGLDTQYF	TGTGCCAGCAGTCAGGGACTAGATACGCAGTATTTT
TRBJ2-5	TRBV12-3/TRBV12-4	13	.	many	CASTLEQLETQYF	TGTGCCAGCACCCTCGAGCAGTTAGAGACCCAGTACTTC
TRBJ2-1	TRBV20-1	13	.	.	CSARILEGNEQFF	TGCAGTGCTAGGATACTAGAGGGGAATGAGCAGTTCTTC
TRBJ1-6	TRBV4-3	16	.	many	CASSQAPTGMGSPLHF	TGCGCCAGCAGCCAAGCCCCAACAGGGATGGGTTCACCCCTCCACTTT
TRBJ2-1	TRBV28	14	TRBD2	.	CASSSAGVFNEQFF	TGTGCCAGCAGTTCAGCGGGAGTGTTTAATGAGCAGTTCTTC
TRBJ1-4	TRBV11-3	14	TRBD1	few	CASSFGTGSEKLFF	TGTGCCAGCAGCTTCGGGACAGGGTCTGAAAAACTGTTTTTT
TRBJ2-7	TRBV29-1	14	.	.	CSVEDRSSSYEQYF	TGCAGCGTTGAAGACAGGTCCAGCTCCTACGAGCAGTACTTC
TRBJ2-1	TRBV3-1	16	TRBD2	.	CASSAGLALSYNEQFF	TGTGCCAGCAGTGCAGGACTAGCGCTTTCCTACAATGAGCAGTTCTTC
TRBJ1-1	TRBV7-2	14	.	many	CASGYSGQNTEAFF	TGTGCCAGCGGATACTCGGGACAGAACACTGAAGCTTTCTTT